This is a list of T cell receptor beta chains from one sample in a study of OX40 agonist ivuxolimab in advanced cancers. Assay: immunoSEQ multiplex PCR; the TCRdb copy retains only in-frame clones and omits some. The sample has tens of thousands of clones, approximately 90% seen once. Sequencing was performed on CD4+ or CD8+ T cells sorted from blood, taken in a trial of the OX40 agonist ivuxolimab. The source is an adult with an advanced solid tumor such as melanoma, head and neck, liver or kidney cancer. The CDR3 runs from the conserved cysteine through the conserved F or W. A D gene is named only where the DNA matches it firmly. Clone size, where shown, is once, few, many, or a class for clones that have expanded.

J gene: TRBJ2-5; D gene: TRBD2; clone size: NA; V gene: TRBV7-6; CDR3 DNA: TGTGCCAGCAGCTTAGCTAGCGGGCAAGAGACCCAGTACTTC; CDR3 protein: CASSLASGQETQYF
J gene: TRBJ2-3; D gene: TRBD2; clone size: NA; V gene: TRBV11-3; CDR3 DNA: TGTGCCAGCAGCTTAGGTGCGGGAGCTAGCACAGATACGCAGTATTTT; CDR3 protein: CASSLGAGASTDTQYF
J gene: TRBJ2-1; D gene: NA; clone size: NA; V gene: TRBV2; CDR3 DNA: TGTGCCAGCATTGAGACTAGGGCCTACAATGAGCAGTTCTTC; CDR3 protein: CASIETRAYNEQFF
J gene: TRBJ1-2; D gene: NA; clone size: NA; V gene: TRBV21-1; CDR3 DNA: TGTGCCAGCAGCAACCCCCTCTATGGCTACACCTTC; CDR3 protein: CASSNPLYGYTF
J gene: TRBJ2-1; D gene: NA; clone size: NA; V gene: TRBV18; CDR3 DNA: TGTGCTGGAGGAGCCGGGTCAGGTGAGCAGTTCTTC; CDR3 protein: CAGGAGSGEQFF
J gene: TRBJ1-4; D gene: TRBD1; clone size: NA; V gene: TRBV7-8; CDR3 DNA: TGTGCCAGCAGCTTAACAGGGGGCTCCGATGAAAAACTGTTTTTT; CDR3 protein: CASSLTGGSDEKLFF
J gene: TRBJ2-5; D gene: NA; clone size: NA; V gene: TRBV10-3; CDR3 DNA: TGTGCCACCGGGACCGCCGCCCAAGAGACCCAGTACTTC; CDR3 protein: CATGTAAQETQYF
J gene: TRBJ2-2; D gene: TRBD1; clone size: NA; V gene: TRBV7-8; CDR3 DNA: TGTGCCAGCAGTCCCCGGACAGGGCTCCAGAACGGGGAGCTGTTTTTT; CDR3 protein: CASSPRTGLQNGELFF
J gene: TRBJ2-7; D gene: TRBD1; clone size: NA; V gene: TRBV4-2; CDR3 DNA: TGTGCCAGCAGCCAAGATAAGGGGACAGTTAACTACGAGCAGTACTTC; CDR3 protein: CASSQDKGTVNYEQYF
J gene: TRBJ1-1; D gene: NA; clone size: NA; V gene: TRBV27; CDR3 DNA: TGTGCCAGCAGACAGATCCCGGGAAGCCACACTGAAGCTTTCTTT; CDR3 protein: CASRQIPGSHTEAFF
J gene: TRBJ2-5; D gene: TRBD1; clone size: NA; V gene: TRBV5-1; CDR3 DNA: TGCGCCAGCAGGACAGGGGTTGTTGAGACCCAGTACTTC; CDR3 protein: CASRTGVVETQYF
J gene: TRBJ2-1; D gene: TRBD2; clone size: NA; V gene: TRBV19; CDR3 DNA: TGTGCCAGTAGCAGACTCCTTAGCGGGAGGGAGAACAATGAGCAGTTCTTC; CDR3 protein: CASSRLLSGRENNEQFF
J gene: TRBJ1-1; D gene: TRBD1; clone size: NA; V gene: TRBV7-9; CDR3 DNA: TGTGCCAGCAGCTTAGCGCTCGGGACAGGGCAAAACACTGAAGCTTTCTTT; CDR3 protein: CASSLALGTGQNTEAFF
J gene: TRBJ2-7; D gene: TRBD1; clone size: once; V gene: TRBV11-2; CDR3 DNA: TGTGCCAGCAGCGCCGGGACAGGGGGAGTGTACGAGCAGTACTTC; CDR3 protein: CASSAGTGGVYEQYF
J gene: TRBJ2-7; D gene: TRBD2; clone size: NA; V gene: TRBV18; CDR3 DNA: TGTGCCAGCTCACCCGCTCTGGCGGGAGCGGACGAGCAGTACTTC; CDR3 protein: CASSPALAGADEQYF
J gene: TRBJ2-2; D gene: TRBD1; clone size: NA; V gene: TRBV28; CDR3 DNA: TGTGCCACCTTTGGACAGGGTCGGACCGGGGAGCTGTTTTTT; CDR3 protein: CATFGQGRTGELFF
J gene: TRBJ2-3; D gene: NA; clone size: NA; V gene: TRBV18; CDR3 DNA: TGTGCCAGCTCACCACTCATTTGGGGGGACACAGATACGCAGTATTTT; CDR3 protein: CASSPLIWGDTDTQYF